Listed below are T cell receptor beta chains from one sample, sequenced in a study of cytomegalovirus exposure and HLA in healthy donors. Only in-frame clones appear in the TCRdb table, and some are missing; sequencing was by immunoSEQ multiplex PCR. The repertoire includes about 80,000 clones, 62% of them detected once, and roughly 4.5% sits in the top ten. The sample taken for sequencing was PBMCs. The receptors here all came from a male donor in good health and CMV-seropositive. Both conserved end residues are part of each CDR3. D genes are given only for firm matches. The size of a clone is reported for some rows only, either as once, few or many, or as a class for expanded clones.

TRBV7-8	TRBD2	NA	TRBJ2-4	CASSFRRVDRLAGDPAKNIQYF	TGTGCCAGCAGCTTTCGCAGGGTTGATAGACTAGCGGGGGATCCAGCCAAAAACATTCAGTACTTC
TRBV28	TRBD1	NA	TRBJ1-2	CASSKVGQAGGYTF	TGTGCCAGCAGTAAGGTCGGACAGGCAGGTGGCTACACCTTC
TRBV11-3	NA	few	TRBJ1-1	CASRSKAFF	TGTGCCAGCAGGAGTAAAGCTTTCTTT
TRBV11-1	TRBD1	once	TRBJ2-7	CASSSRGGQGALGEQYF	TGTGCCAGCAGCTCGCGCGGGGGACAGGGGGCACTAGGCGAGCAGTACTTC
TRBV19	NA	NA	TRBJ2-2	CASSIRDTNTGELFF	TGTGCCAGTAGTATTCGGGACACCAACACCGGGGAGCTGTTTTTT
TRBV30	TRBD1	NA	TRBJ2-4	CAWSRGQVNIQYF	TGTGCCTGGAGCCGGGGACAGGTAAACATTCAGTACTTC
TRBV27	TRBD1	NA	TRBJ2-2	CASRPRQGIGELFF	TGTGCCAGCAGACCAAGACAGGGTATCGGGGAGCTGTTTTTT
TRBV29-1	TRBD1	once	TRBJ2-7	CSVQLPGQGNYEQYF	TGCAGCGTTCAGCTCCCGGGACAGGGTAACTACGAGCAGTACTTC
TRBV7-9	NA	NA	TRBJ2-3	CASSLAQRGADTQYF	TGTGCCAGCAGCTTAGCGCAACGCGGGGCAGATACGCAGTATTTT
TRBV28	NA	NA	TRBJ2-1	CASSLGARGSYNEQFF	TGTGCCAGCAGTTTAGGGGCTAGGGGCTCCTACAATGAGCAGTTCTTC
TRBV27	NA	NA	TRBJ2-5	CASSFAGNRETQYF	TGTGCCAGCAGTTTCGCAGGGAACCGAGAGACCCAGTACTTC
TRBV5-4	TRBD1	NA	TRBJ1-1	CASSLQGARGTEAFF	TGTGCCAGCAGCTTACAGGGGGCTCGGGGCACTGAAGCTTTCTTT
TRBV6-1	NA	few	TRBJ1-6	CASSTIQGYNSPLHF	TGTGCCAGCAGTACCATACAGGGCTATAATTCACCCCTCCACTTT
TRBV9	NA	NA	TRBJ1-2	CASSDSRLPNYGYTF	TGTGCCAGCAGCGATTCCAGGCTTCCGAACTATGGCTACACCTTC
TRBV27	TRBD2	once	TRBJ2-7	CASSKVRGDSYEQYF	TGTGCCAGCAGCAAAGTGCGGGGGGACTCCTACGAGCAGTACTTC
TRBV5-1	TRBD2	few	TRBJ2-3	CASSPGAGGMDTQYF	TGCGCCAGCAGCCCCGGAGCGGGGGGGATGGATACGCAGTATTTT
TRBV28	TRBD1	NA	TRBJ2-1	CASTSTGTAYNEQFF	TGTGCCAGCACCTCGACCGGGACAGCTTACAATGAGCAGTTCTTC
TRBV15	NA	NA	TRBJ2-5	CATSRDLSSEETQYF	TGTGCCACCAGCAGAGATTTGTCTTCGGAAGAGACCCAGTACTTC
TRBV29-1	NA	few	TRBJ2-1	CSSPDGESNEQFF	TGCAGCTCGCCGGACGGGGAGTCCAATGAGCAGTTCTTC
TRBV7-9	TRBD1	NA	TRBJ2-4	CASSIGQAKPKNIQYF	TGTGCCAGCAGCATAGGACAGGCGAAGCCCAAAAACATTCAGTACTTC
TRBV2	TRBD1	NA	TRBJ1-6	CAVLQGASYNSPLHF	TGTGCCGTCCTACAGGGGGCGTCCTATAATTCACCCCTCCACTTT
TRBV27	NA	NA	TRBJ2-2	CASSFYFYTGELFF	TGTGCCAGCAGTTTTTATTTTTACACCGGGGAGCTGTTTTTT
TRBV19	TRBD2	few	TRBJ2-2	CASSGGGLAGVGGELFF	TGTGCCAGTAGCGGGGGGGGACTAGCGGGGGTCGGCGGGGAGCTGTTTTTT
TRBV10-3	NA	few	TRBJ1-3	CATRAGSSGNTIYF	TGTGCCACCAGGGCAGGTTCCTCTGGAAACACCATATATTTT
TRBV6-5	NA	few	TRBJ1-1	CPSSYDGSQDTEAFF	TGTCCCAGCAGTTACGACGGCAGCCAGGACACTGAAGCTTTCTTT
TRBV28	NA	few	TRBJ1-5	CASSPFVRRVGNQPQHF	TGTGCCAGCAGCCCTTTTGTGCGGCGGGTTGGCAATCAGCCCCAGCATTTT
TRBV5-6	TRBD1	NA	TRBJ1-4	CASSQGQTNEKLFF	TGTGCCAGCAGCCAGGGACAGACTAATGAAAAACTGTTTTTT
TRBV7-9	TRBD1	few	TRBJ1-4	CASSRRTGAEKLFF	TGTGCCAGCAGCCGCCGTACAGGGGCTGAAAAACTGTTTTTT
TRBV7-9	NA	NA	TRBJ2-5	CASSRQAMGKETQYF	TGTGCCAGCAGCCGACAGGCTATGGGGAAAGAGACCCAGTACTTC
TRBV10-3	TRBD1	NA	TRBJ1-3	CAIGSRRAGRDRGEGNTIYF	TGTGCCATCGGATCTAGGAGGGCCGGACGGGACAGGGGGGAAGGAAACACCATATATTTT
TRBV9	NA	NA	TRBJ2-1	CASSVDSQYNEQFF	TGTGCCAGCAGCGTAGACAGCCAGTACAATGAGCAGTTCTTC
TRBV27	TRBD1	NA	TRBJ2-7	CASSLVGGPYEQYF	TGTGCCAGCAGTTTGGTAGGGGGCCCCTACGAGCAGTACTTC
TRBV5-4	TRBD2	NA	TRBJ2-3	CAIEWTGGPVYTQYF	TGTGCCATCGAATGGACGGGAGGGCCCGTATATACGCAGTATTTT
TRBV5-6	TRBD1	once	TRBJ1-1	CASSLGQGVTEAFF	TGTGCCAGCAGCCTGGGACAGGGGGTGACTGAAGCTTTCTTT
TRBV5-8	TRBD1	NA	TRBJ1-2	CASSLVTGARYGYTF	TGTGCCAGCAGCTTGGTGACAGGGGCTAGGTATGGCTACACCTTC
TRBV30	NA	NA	TRBJ2-6	CASARGSGANVLTF	TGTGCCTCCGCTCGGGGCTCTGGGGCCAACGTCCTGACTTTC
TRBV9	TRBD2	NA	TRBJ2-1	CASSHPAGMGNEQFF	TGTGCCAGCAGCCACCCAGCGGGAATGGGGAATGAGCAGTTCTTC
TRBV18	NA	NA	TRBJ2-3	CASSLQGGSTDTQYF	TGTGCCAGCTCACTACAGGGCGGTAGCACAGATACGCAGTATTTT
TRBV9	NA	NA	TRBJ2-2	CASSVTGTGELFF	TGTGCCAGCAGCGTAACAGGGACCGGGGAGCTGTTTTTT
TRBV30	NA	few	TRBJ2-6	CAWGRGFGGNVLTF	TGTGCCTGGGGTCGGGGGTTTGGCGGCAACGTCCTGACTTTC
TRBV14	NA	NA	TRBJ1-1	CASSPQVGRWEAFF	TGTGCCAGCAGCCCCCAGGTTGGAAGGTGGGAAGCTTTCTTT
TRBV2	TRBD1	once	TRBJ2-1	CASGAGGDEQFF	TGTGCCAGCGGGGCAGGGGGTGATGAGCAGTTCTTC